Below, 7 T cell receptor beta chains from the same sample are listed, as sequenced in a study of blood T cells in healthy people across ages. A J-beta primer mix and a sample-barcoded 5' primer were used in a second PCR of about 7 to 12 cycles. Each CDR3 protein is one row after TCRdb ran MiXCR on the 5' RACE reads. The sample lists about 1,400,000 distinct CDR3 sequences, 59% seen once, with 6.7% in the top ten. What was sequenced was blood. The source of these receptors is a man younger than 35 in good health.

The CDR3 is CASSPREGLNEQYF. The CDR3, as DNA: TGTGCCAGCTCACCACGAGAAGGACTCAATGAGCAGTACTTC. The chain carries TRBV18 and TRBJ2-7; D might be TRBD2 (5 bases). CDR3 size: 14 residues. The germline V and J ends were trimmed by 1 base and 7 bases, with 14 bases remaining between them. CDR1 and CDR2 from the germline V gene are KGHSH and LQKENI.

The V gene is TRBV4-3, the J gene TRBJ2-1, with TRBD2 as a possible D gene (5 bases). Germline V gives CDR1 LGHNA, CDR2 YSLEER. CDR3 length: 14 residues. The germline V and J ends were trimmed by 5 bases and 7 bases, with 15 bases remaining between them. The CDR3 sequence: CASSEGLVGNEQFF. As DNA, the CDR3 is TGCGCCAGCAGCGAAGGACTTGTGGGGAATGAGCAGTTCTTC.

CDR3 protein: CASSPLHGPSYEQYF. CDR3 DNA sequence: TGCGCCAGCAGCCCCCTCCACGGCCCCTCCTACGAGCAGTACTTC. This chain connects TRBV4-1 to TRBJ2-7; D ambiguous. The CDR3 extends over 15 amino acids. The V gene lost 4 bases and the J gene lost 0 bases, with 13 bases spanning the gap. Germline V gene lookup returns CDR1 MGHRA and CDR2 YSYEKL.

The chain has TRBV4-3 and TRBJ2-1; TRBD1 agrees at 11 bases. V shed 0 bases, J shed 9 bases, and the junction held 13 bases outside the gene matches. This CDR3 has 18 residues. Per germline, CDR1 LGHNA and CDR2 YSLEER. The CDR3 DNA follows: TGCGCCAGCAGCCAAGATGGGTACGGGACAGGGGGGTCGGCTGAGCAGTTCTTC. Encoded protein: CASSQDGYGTGGSAEQFF.

In DNA form, the CDR3 reads TGCGCCAGCAGCTTGAACTCCAGGGGGTATGGCTACACCTTC. Its protein product is CASSLNSRGYGYTF. The chain is built from TRBV5-1 and TRBJ1-2; TRBD1 aligns across 7 bases. The V gene end was trimmed by 1 base and the J gene end by 5 bases; junction bases not matched to a gene: 5. This CDR3 comprises 14 residues. Germline V gene lookup returns CDR1 SGHRS and CDR2 YFSETQ.

This chain uses TRBV6-2 or TRBV6-3 with TRBJ2-7, with 7 bases lining up with TRBD1. Germline-derived CDR1 and CDR2 are MNHEY and SVGEGT. V gave up 4 bases and J gave up 5 bases; unmatched junction bases: 8. The length of the CDR3 is 14 residues. CDR3 DNA: TGTGCCAGCAGTTCCCCAGGGGGTTTCGACGAGCAGTACTTC. It specifies CASSSPGGFDEQYF.

The sample holds a few counts of this clonotype. The chain employs TRBV12-3 or TRBV12-4 and TRBJ2-3, with D uncertain. V dropped 1 base and J dropped 10 bases, with 6 bases sitting between them. There are 11 residues in the CDR3. The CDR3 nucleotides read TGTGCCAGCAGTTTAGGGGTGTCGCAGTATTTT. Protein sequence: CASSLGVSQYF.